The 14 T cell receptor beta chains given below trace back to one sample, sequenced in a study of T cell responses to AZD1222 COVID-19 vaccine. Profiled with immunoSEQ multiplex PCR; TCRdb holds only in-frame clones, not every one. The profile shows 150,000 to 200,000 clones, roughly 92% of them singletons. Sample: peripheral blood, taken on day 0 of AZD1222 vaccination. These receptors were obtained from an adult in good health.

The chain recombines TRBV6-4 with TRBJ2-7; D is unresolved. Germline V lookup: CDR1 MRHNA, CDR2 SNTAGT. This CDR3 has 14 residues. V was trimmed by 9 bases and J by 2 bases, leaving 17 bases between them. The CDR3, as DNA: TGTGCCAGTACCCCTGGAAGTTACCCCTACGAGCAGTACTTC. This translates into CASTPGSYPYEQYF.

This clone was counted once. The chain combines TRBV7-2 with TRBJ1-1; possible D gene TRBD1, 5 bases. CDR1 is SGHTA, CDR2 FQGNSA, per germline. The CDR3 consists of 12 residues. V gave up 5 bases and J gave up 6 bases, with 10 bases separating them. CDR3 amino acids: CASSPGLAEAFF. The CDR3 DNA sequence: TGTGCCAGCAGCCCAGGGTTGGCTGAAGCTTTCTTT.

Details on this clone: The same CDR3 also results from other DNA sequences found in this sample. The gene calls are TRBV12-3 or TRBV12-4 and TRBJ1-5; 7 bases are shared with TRBD1. The length of the CDR3 is 13 residues. V shed 6 bases, J shed 4 bases, and the junction held 3 bases outside the gene matches. The CDR3, as DNA: TGTGCCAGCAGCAGGGGGGGAAATCAGCCCCAGCATTTT. This encodes CASSRGGNQPQHF.

The CDR3 region has the DNA TGTGCCAGCAGTGAATTAAGGGAGCCAGGGGTTACTGAAGCTTTCTTT. As protein: CASSELREPGVTEAFF. V is TRBV25-1 and J is TRBJ1-1, with D perhaps TRBD1 (6 bases). V lost 1 base and J 5 bases, leaving 17 bases between the germline ends. Germline loops: CDR1 MGHDK, CDR2 SYGVNS. The CDR3 loop spans 16 amino acids.

J is TRBJ2-1 and V is TRBV24-1; D is unresolved. The germline V gene has CDR1 KGHDR and CDR2 SFDVKD. This CDR3 has 16 residues. With 5 bases removed from V and 0 bases from J, the gap between germline ends came to 13 bases. Written as DNA, the CDR3 is TGTGCCACCAGTGGGGTAAGCTCCAGCTCCTACAATGAGCAGTTCTTC. Protein product: CATSGVSSSSYNEQFF.

The chain carries TRBV30 and TRBJ1-5; 7 bases match TRBD1. The CDR3 has 13 amino acids. With 6 bases clipped from V and 1 base from J, the junction kept 3 bases outside the gene matches. Germline V lookup: CDR1 GTSNPN, CDR2 SVGIG (reference sequence). CDR3 amino acids: CACTGQSNQPQHF. DNA of the CDR3: TGTGCCTGTACGGGACAGAGCAATCAGCCCCAGCATTTT.

This clone has a single count. The genes are TRBV6-4 and TRBJ2-1; tentatively, D is TRBD2 (6 bases). V was trimmed by 6 bases and J by 2 bases, leaving 14 bases between them. Germline assignment: CDR1 MRHNA and CDR2 SNTAGT. The CDR3 consists of 15 residues. This chain's CDR3 is CASSRRDSPYNEQFF. The CDR3 DNA reads as TGTGCCAGCAGCCGCCGGGACTCTCCCTACAATGAGCAGTTCTTC.

This clone was seen a single time. The chain carries TRBV3-1 (or the pseudogene TRBV3-2) and TRBJ1-2; D is unresolved. V lost 7 bases and J lost 1, with 10 bases in between. Germline CDR1 is LGHDT and CDR2 is YNNKEL (reference sequence). The CDR3 totals 13 residues. CDR3: CASMGTINYGYTF. DNA for the CDR3: TGTGCCAGCATGGGCACCATTAACTATGGCTACACCTTC.

This clone was detected once. The chain recombines TRBV6-1 with TRBJ1-2, with D possibly being TRBD1 (6 bases). This CDR3 spans 16 amino acids. V was shortened by 1 base and J by 8 bases, with 20 bases between the two germline ends. The germline V gene encodes CDR1 MNHNS and CDR2 SASEGT. Here the CDR3 DNA reads TGTGCCAGCAGTGAAGACCCCCCTGGGGGGCGCCCGGGCTACACCTTC. This gives the protein CASSEDPPGGRPGYTF.

V usage is TRBV7-6 and J usage is TRBJ1-6, with D possibly TRBD1 on 5 matching bases. Trimming stripped 5 bases from V and 9 bases from J, with 20 bases between. CDR3 length: 16 residues. In germline, CDR1 is SGHVS, CDR2 FNYEAQ. DNA of the CDR3: TGTGCCAGCAGCCTAATGGACATCCCTGGGAGTTCACCCCTCCACTTT. Protein product: CASSLMDIPGSSPLHF.

This clone appeared a single time. The V call is TRBV6-5, the J call TRBJ1-2; D unresolved. Trimming took off 2 bases at V and 10 bases at J, with 17 bases between the two ends. The CDR3 extends over 14 amino acids. Germline V CDR1 and CDR2: MNHEY, SVGAGI. DNA of the CDR3: TGTGCCAGCAGTTACGGGCGGAGCCACAACGCCTACACCTTC. This gives the protein CASSYGRSHNAYTF.

The V and J genes are TRBV13 and TRBJ2-7, with D maybe TRBD1 (9 bases). The germline gives CDR1 PRHDT, CDR2 FYEKMQ (reference sequence). CDR3 length: 15 residues. Trimming removed 5 bases at V and 12 bases at J, with 26 bases between. CDR3 amino acids: CASSLPRGGQGMWYV. The CDR3 DNA follows: TGTGCCAGCAGCCTCCCACGGGGGGGACAGGGTATGTGGTACGTC.

The CDR3 here is CASTLGGGELFF. CDR3 in DNA: TGTGCCAGCACCCTTGGCGGCGGGGAGCTGTTTTTT. The chain combines TRBV6-6 with TRBJ2-2; D ambiguous. The CDR3 spans 12 residues. CDR1 and CDR2 (germline): MNHNY, SVGAGI (reference sequence). Trimming pared 7 bases from V and 7 bases from J, leaving 10 bases between.

The V call is TRBV28, the J call TRBJ2-5, with 7 bases that match TRBD2. This CDR3 comprises 14 residues. Germline V gene lookup returns CDR1 MDHEN and CDR2 SYDVKM. Trimming took 5 bases from V and 5 from J; bases not matched to a gene: 8. The CDR3 region has the DNA TGTGCCAGCAGTGGGACTACGGGGATTGAGACCCAGTACTTC. This encodes CASSGTTGIETQYF.